These T cell receptor beta chains were read from a single sample in a study of blood T cell repertoires in COVID-19. Sequencing was performed with immunoSEQ multiplex PCR; in TCRdb, only in-frame clones are kept and a portion is missing. The repertoire holds 250,000 or so clones, over 75% seen once, with around 3.2% in the top ten. Source material: PBMCs or T cells enriched from blood (not recorded which). Source of these receptors: a woman aged 40-49 years who had been exposed to COVID-19. Each CDR3 is given with its conserved first and last residue. A D gene is named only where the DNA matches it firmly. Rows give clone size only sometimes, using once, few, many, or a class for an expanded clone.

>TRBJ1-2|once|NA|TRBV29-1
TGCAGCGTTGAAACAGGGTCCTATGGCTACACCTTC
CSVETGSYGYTF
>TRBJ1-5|NA|TRBD1|TRBV7-8
TGTGCCAGCAGCTTAAGTGCAAGGGGGCGAAATCCCCAGCATTTT
CASSLSARGRNPQHF
>TRBJ2-1|once|TRBD1|TRBV11-3
TGTGCCAGCAGCTCTAACAGGGGGACCTACAATGAGCAGTTCTTC
CASSSNRGTYNEQFF
>TRBJ1-1|NA|NA|TRBV29-1
TGCAGCGTCACGGGACTCTTGAACACTGAAGCTTTCTTT
CSVTGLLNTEAFF
>TRBJ1-6|NA|NA|TRBV5-4
TGTGCCAGCAGCTTACCCTCGGGAGATAATTCACCCCTCCACTTT
CASSLPSGDNSPLHF
>TRBJ1-6|NA|NA|TRBV2
TGTGCCAGCGGGGTACGGGGGTATAATTCACCCCTCCACTTT
CASGVRGYNSPLHF
>TRBJ1-6|NA|TRBD1|TRBV2
TGTGCCAGCAGTGGGACTTGGACAGGGGATTTTCCTATAGATTCACCCCTCCACTTT
CASSGTWTGDFPIDSPLHF
>TRBJ1-2|NA|NA|TRBV30
TGTGCCTGGGTCCAGGGGCCCTATGGCTACACCTTC
CAWVQGPYGYTF
>TRBJ2-2|NA|TRBD1|TRBV10-3
TGTGCCATCAGTCCACAGGGGGCGCCGACCGGGGAGCTGTTTTTT
CAISPQGAPTGELFF
>TRBJ2-5|NA|TRBD2|TRBV5-1
TGCGCCAGCAGCTTTTTAACCAGCGGGGGCCAAGAGACCCAGTACTTC
CASSFLTSGGQETQYF
>TRBJ2-5|NA|TRBD2|TRBV9
TGTGCCAGCAGCGTAGCACTAGCGGACCAAGAGACCCAGTACTTC
CASSVALADQETQYF
>TRBJ1-4|NA|NA|TRBV18
TGTGCCAGCTCACCACGAGTACTCAATGAAAAACTGTTTTTT
CASSPRVLNEKLFF
>TRBJ2-5|NA|NA|TRBV10-2
TGCGCCAGCAGTGAGGGGGGCGGGGAGACCCAGTACTTC
CASSEGGGETQYF
>TRBJ2-2|NA|TRBD2|TRBV4-3
TGCGCCAGCAGCCAAGAAACTCCACTAGCGGGAGGGGCCGGGGAGCTGTTTTTT
CASSQETPLAGGAGELFF
>TRBJ2-5|NA|TRBD1|TRBV13
TGTGCCAGCAGCCGATGGACAGGGTTGTCCCAAGAGACCCAGTACTTC
CASSRWTGLSQETQYF
>TRBJ2-2|NA|NA|TRBV7-2
TGTGCCAGCAGGTTGGGCGTTACCGGGGAGCTGTTTTTT
CASRLGVTGELFF
>TRBJ1-2|NA|NA|TRBV12-3/TRBV12-4
TGTGCCAGCAGTCCGATTTCAGGGGACTACACCTTC
CASSPISGDYTF
>TRBJ1-5|NA|NA|TRBV2
TGTGCCAGCACTCCCCAGGGGCGCGGCAATCAGCCCCAGCATTTT
CASTPQGRGNQPQHF
>TRBJ2-7|NA|NA|TRBV2
TGTGCCAGCAGTTACTCTTCGGGGTGGGAGCAGTACTTC
CASSYSSGWEQYF
>TRBJ1-3|NA|TRBD1|TRBV29-1
TGCAGCGTTGAATACAGGGGGACTGGAAACACCATATATTTT
CSVEYRGTGNTIYF
>TRBJ2-5|NA|TRBD2|TRBV27
TGTGCCAGCAGTTCTGGACTAGCGGGGCCGGGGGAGACCCAGTACTTC
CASSSGLAGPGETQYF
>TRBJ1-1|NA|TRBD1|TRBV7-8
TGTGCCAGCAGCCGTACAGGGGTCCCTGAAGCTTTCTTT
CASSRTGVPEAFF
>TRBJ1-1|NA|NA|TRBV7-9
TGTGCCAGCAGCTTAACAAAATCTGAAGCTTTCTTT
CASSLTKSEAFF
>TRBJ2-5|NA|TRBD2|TRBV9
TGTGCCAGCAGCGGCTCTAGCGGGGGCCTCCCGGAGACCCAGTACTTC
CASSGSSGGLPETQYF
>TRBJ1-6|few|NA|TRBV28
TGTGCCAGCAGCCGACAGCCTAATTCACCCCTCCACTTT
CASSRQPNSPLHF
>TRBJ1-1|NA|NA|TRBV5-1
TGCGCCAGCAGCTCCGGACAGAACACTGAAGCTTTCTTT
CASSSGQNTEAFF
>TRBJ2-1|NA|NA|TRBV12-3/TRBV12-4
TGTGCCAGCAGCCAGCCGAGGCAGCAGTTCTTC
CASSQPRQQFF
>TRBJ2-3|NA|TRBD2|TRBV7-9
TGTGCCAGCAGCCAGAGCGGGGTAACTAGCACAGATACGCAGTATTTT
CASSQSGVTSTDTQYF
>TRBJ1-6|NA|NA|TRBV2
TGTGCCAGCAGGGCAAACTCCTATAATTCACCCCTCCACTTT
CASRANSYNSPLHF
>TRBJ2-1|NA|TRBD2|TRBV7-9
TGTGCCAGCAGCCGGCGACTAGCGGCTCACAATGAGCAGTTCTTC
CASSRRLAAHNEQFF
>TRBJ1-2|NA|TRBD1|TRBV6-1
TGTGCCAGCAGTGAAGGAGGGACAGGGTCCTATGGCTACACCTTC
CASSEGGTGSYGYTF
>TRBJ1-2|once|NA|TRBV12-3/TRBV12-4
TGTGCCAGCACCCGAGGGACTGATGGCTACACCTTC
CASTRGTDGYTF
>TRBJ2-7|NA|TRBD1|TRBV19
TGTGCCAGTACAAGACAGGGGACATACGAGCAGTACTTC
CASTRQGTYEQYF
>TRBJ2-5|once|NA|TRBV7-7
TGTGCTAGCAGCTTAATGCAGGGGTCAAAAGAGACCCAGTACTTC
CASSLMQGSKETQYF
>TRBJ1-6|NA|NA|TRBV2
TGTGCCGAACGGGACACCAATAATTCACCCCTCCACTTT
CAERDTNNSPLHF
>TRBJ1-2|NA|TRBD1|TRBV2
TGTGCCAGCTCTCCGGGGGACAGGGCCGGGAAGTATGGCTACACCTTC
CASSPGDRAGKYGYTF
>TRBJ1-5|NA|NA|TRBV6-2/TRBV6-3
TGTGCCAGCAGTTACGCGGGTTCGAATCAGCCCCAGCATTTT
CASSYAGSNQPQHF
>TRBJ2-5|NA|TRBD2|TRBV11-2
TGTGCCAGCAGCCGCACCGGGACTAGCGGGGGTTGGGAGACCCAGTACTTC
CASSRTGTSGGWETQYF
>TRBJ1-2|NA|NA|TRBV2
TGTGCCAGCAGTGAAGAAGGGTCAGGGTACTATGGCTACACCTTC
CASSEEGSGYYGYTF
>TRBJ1-1|once|TRBD1|TRBV4-1
TGCGCCAGCAGCCAAGAGGGCGACAGGGTCGAAGCTTTCTTT
CASSQEGDRVEAFF
>TRBJ2-2|NA|NA|TRBV27
TGTGCCAGCAGTTTAGACAGACAGGGACTGGCCGGGAGAGGTACCGGGGAGCTGTTTTTT
CASSLDRQGLAGRGTGELFF
>TRBJ2-7|NA|NA|TRBV29-1
TGCAGCGCCGGGACAAGCTCCTACGAGCAGTACTTC
CSAGTSSYEQYF
>TRBJ1-5|NA|NA|TRBV6-1
TGTGCCAGCAGTGAAGACGGGACATGGAATCAGCCCCAGCATTTT
CASSEDGTWNQPQHF
>TRBJ2-1|NA|TRBD2|TRBV19
TGTGCCAGTAGTATCAGTCTCGCGGGGGAGCTTCCCCTTGAGCAGTTCTTC
CASSISLAGELPLEQFF
>TRBJ1-2|NA|NA|TRBV10-3
TGTGCCATCAGTGAGGGGGGAGGGAACCATGGCTACACCTTC
CAISEGGGNHGYTF